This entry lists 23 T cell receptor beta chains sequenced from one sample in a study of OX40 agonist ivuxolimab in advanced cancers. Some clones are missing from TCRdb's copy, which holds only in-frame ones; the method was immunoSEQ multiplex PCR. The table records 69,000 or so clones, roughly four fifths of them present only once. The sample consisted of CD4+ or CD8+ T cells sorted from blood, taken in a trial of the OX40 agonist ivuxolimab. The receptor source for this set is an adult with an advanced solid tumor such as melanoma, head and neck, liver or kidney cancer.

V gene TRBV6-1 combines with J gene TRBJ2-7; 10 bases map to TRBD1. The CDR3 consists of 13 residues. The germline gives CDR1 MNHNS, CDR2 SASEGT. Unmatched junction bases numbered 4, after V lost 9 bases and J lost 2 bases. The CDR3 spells CASTGTGAYEQYF. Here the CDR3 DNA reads TGTGCCAGTACCGGGACAGGGGCCTACGAGCAGTACTTC.

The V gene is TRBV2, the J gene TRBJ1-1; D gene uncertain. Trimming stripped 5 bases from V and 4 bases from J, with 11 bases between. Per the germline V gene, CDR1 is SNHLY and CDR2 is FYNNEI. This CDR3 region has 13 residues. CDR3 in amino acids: CASSLPTRTEAFF. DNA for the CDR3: TGTGCCAGCAGTTTACCGACGCGCACTGAAGCTTTCTTT. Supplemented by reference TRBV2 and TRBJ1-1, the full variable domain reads EPEVTQTPSHQVTQMGQEVILRCVPISNHLYFYWYRQILGQKVEFLVSFYNNEISEKSEIFDDQFSVERPDGSNFTLKIRSTKLEDSAMYFCASSLPTRTEAFFGQGTRLTVV.

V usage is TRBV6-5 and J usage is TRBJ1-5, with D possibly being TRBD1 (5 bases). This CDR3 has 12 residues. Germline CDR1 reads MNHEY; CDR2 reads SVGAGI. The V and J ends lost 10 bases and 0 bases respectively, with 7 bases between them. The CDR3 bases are TGTGCCACGGGGGATAGCAATCAGCCCCAGCATTTT. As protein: CATGDSNQPQHF.

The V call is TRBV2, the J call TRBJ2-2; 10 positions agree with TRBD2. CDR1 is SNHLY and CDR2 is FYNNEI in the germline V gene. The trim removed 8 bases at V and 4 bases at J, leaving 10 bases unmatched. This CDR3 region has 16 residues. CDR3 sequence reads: CASATSGAPGTGELFF. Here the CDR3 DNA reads TGTGCCAGCGCAACTAGCGGGGCCCCTGGCACCGGGGAGCTGTTTTTT.

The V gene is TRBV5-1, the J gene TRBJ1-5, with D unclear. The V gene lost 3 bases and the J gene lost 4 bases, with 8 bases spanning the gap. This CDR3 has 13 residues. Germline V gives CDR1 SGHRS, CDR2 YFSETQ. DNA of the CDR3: TGCGCCAGCAGCTCCGGGCAGAATCAGCCCCAGCATTTT. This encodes CASSSGQNQPQHF. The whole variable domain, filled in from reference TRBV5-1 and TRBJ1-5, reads KAGVTQTPRYLIKTRGQQVTLSCSPISGHRSVSWYQQTPGQGLQFLFEYFSETQRNKGNFPGRFSGRQFSNSRSEMNVSTLELGDSALYLCASSSGQNQPQHFGDGTRLSIL.

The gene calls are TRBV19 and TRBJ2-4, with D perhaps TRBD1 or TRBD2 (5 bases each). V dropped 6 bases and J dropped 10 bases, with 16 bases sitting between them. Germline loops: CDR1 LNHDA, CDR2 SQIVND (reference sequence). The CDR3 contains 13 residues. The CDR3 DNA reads TGTGCCAGTAGGTCCGGGGACCTCAGAATTCAGTACTTC. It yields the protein CASRSGDLRIQYF.

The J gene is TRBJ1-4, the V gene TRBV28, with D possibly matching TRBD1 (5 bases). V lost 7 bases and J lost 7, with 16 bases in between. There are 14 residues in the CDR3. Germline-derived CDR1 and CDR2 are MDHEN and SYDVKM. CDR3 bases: TGTGCCAGCAATTCCGGGCCGGGGGGTGAAAAACTGTTTTTT. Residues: CASNSGPGGEKLFF.

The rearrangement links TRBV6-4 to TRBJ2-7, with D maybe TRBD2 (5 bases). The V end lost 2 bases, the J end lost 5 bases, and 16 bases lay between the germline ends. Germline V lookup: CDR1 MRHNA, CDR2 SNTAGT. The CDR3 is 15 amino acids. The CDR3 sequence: CASSDPTRGSDEQYF. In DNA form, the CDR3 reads TGTGCCAGCAGTGACCCGACCCGGGGAAGCGACGAGCAGTACTTC.

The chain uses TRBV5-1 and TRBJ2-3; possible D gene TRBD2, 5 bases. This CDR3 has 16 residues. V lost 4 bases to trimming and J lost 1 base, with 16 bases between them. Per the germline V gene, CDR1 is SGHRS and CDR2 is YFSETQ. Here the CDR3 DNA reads TGCGCCAGCAGCATCCGAGCGATCGGGGGCACAGATACGCAGTATTTT. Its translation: CASSIRAIGGTDTQYF.

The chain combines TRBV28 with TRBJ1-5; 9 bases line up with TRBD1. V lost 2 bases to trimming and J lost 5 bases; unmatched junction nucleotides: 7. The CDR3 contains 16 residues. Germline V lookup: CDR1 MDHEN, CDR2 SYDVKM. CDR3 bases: TGTGCCAGCAGTTTAGGACCGGGACAGGGTTATCAGCCCCAGCATTTT. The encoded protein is CASSLGPGQGYQPQHF.

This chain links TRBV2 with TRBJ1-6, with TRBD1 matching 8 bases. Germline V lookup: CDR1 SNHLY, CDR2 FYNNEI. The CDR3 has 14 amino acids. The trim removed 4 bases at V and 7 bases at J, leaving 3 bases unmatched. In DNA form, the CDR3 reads TGTGCCAGCAGTGCTAGGGACAGGAATTCACCCCTCCACTTT. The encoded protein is CASSARDRNSPLHF.

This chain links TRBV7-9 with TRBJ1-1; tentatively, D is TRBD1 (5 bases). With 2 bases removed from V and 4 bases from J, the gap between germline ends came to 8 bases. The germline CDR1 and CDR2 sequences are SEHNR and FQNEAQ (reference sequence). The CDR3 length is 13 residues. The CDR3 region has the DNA TGTGCCAGCAGCTTACAGGGCATCACTGAAGCTTTCTTT. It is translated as CASSLQGITEAFF.

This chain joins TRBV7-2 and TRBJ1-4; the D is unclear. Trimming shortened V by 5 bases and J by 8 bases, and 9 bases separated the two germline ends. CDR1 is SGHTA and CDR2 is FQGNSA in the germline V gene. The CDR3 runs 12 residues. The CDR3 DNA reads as TGTGCCAGCAGCCCTCAAGGGGAAAAACTGTTTTTT. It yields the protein CASSPQGEKLFF.

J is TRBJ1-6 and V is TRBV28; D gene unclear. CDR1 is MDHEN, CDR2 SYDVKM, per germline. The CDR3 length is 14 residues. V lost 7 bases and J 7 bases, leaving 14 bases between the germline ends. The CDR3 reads CASIDGRFNSPLHF. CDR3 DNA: TGTGCCAGCATCGACGGCAGGTTCAATTCACCCCTCCACTTT.

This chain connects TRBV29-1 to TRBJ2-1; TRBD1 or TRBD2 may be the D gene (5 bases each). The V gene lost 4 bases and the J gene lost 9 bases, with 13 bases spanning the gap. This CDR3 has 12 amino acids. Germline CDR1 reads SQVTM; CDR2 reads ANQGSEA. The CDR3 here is CSVGDRWGEQFF. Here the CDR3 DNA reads TGCAGCGTTGGGGACCGTTGGGGTGAGCAGTTCTTC.

CDR3 nucleotide sequence: TGTGCCAGCAGCTTTAGAATACCGAATGTACTTAGCAATCAGCCCCAGCATTTT. The encoded protein is CASSFRIPNVLSNQPQHF. The rearrangement links TRBV7-6 to TRBJ1-5; D is uncertain. In germline, CDR1 is SGHVS, CDR2 FNYEAQ. V gave up 3 bases and J gave up 0 bases, with 18 bases separating them. This CDR3 is 18 amino acids long.

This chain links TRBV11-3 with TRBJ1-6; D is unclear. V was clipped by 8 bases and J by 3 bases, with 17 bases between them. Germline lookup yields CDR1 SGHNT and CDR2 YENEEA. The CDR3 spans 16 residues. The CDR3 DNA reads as TGTGCCAGCCGACTCCCGGGAAGCAACTATAATTCACCCCTCCACTTT. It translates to CASRLPGSNYNSPLHF.

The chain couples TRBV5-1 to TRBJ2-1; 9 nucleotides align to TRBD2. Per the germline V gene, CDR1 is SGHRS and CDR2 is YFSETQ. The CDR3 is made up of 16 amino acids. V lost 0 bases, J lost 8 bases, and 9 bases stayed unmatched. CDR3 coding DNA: TGCGCCAGCAGCTTGGAAGGTAGCGGGAGTCTGGATGAGCAGTTCTTC. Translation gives CASSLEGSGSLDEQFF.

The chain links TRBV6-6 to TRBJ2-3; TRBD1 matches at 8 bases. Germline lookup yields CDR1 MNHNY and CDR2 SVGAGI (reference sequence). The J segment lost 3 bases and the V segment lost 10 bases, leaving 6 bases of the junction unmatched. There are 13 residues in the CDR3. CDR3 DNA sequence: TGTGCCACTCGGACAGGGTCAACAGATACGCAGTATTTT. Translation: CATRTGSTDTQYF.

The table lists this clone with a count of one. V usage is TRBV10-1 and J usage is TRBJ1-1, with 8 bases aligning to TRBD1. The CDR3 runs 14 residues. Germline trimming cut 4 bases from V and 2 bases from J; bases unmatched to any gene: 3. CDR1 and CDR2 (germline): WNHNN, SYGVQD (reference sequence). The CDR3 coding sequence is TGCGCCAGCAGTGGGACAGGGAGTAACACTGAAGCTTTCTTT. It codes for CASSGTGSNTEAFF.

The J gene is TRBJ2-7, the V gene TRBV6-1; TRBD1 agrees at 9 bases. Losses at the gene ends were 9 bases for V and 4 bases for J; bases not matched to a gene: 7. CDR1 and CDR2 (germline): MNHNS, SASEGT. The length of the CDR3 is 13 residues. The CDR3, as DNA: TGTGCCAGTACGGGACAGGGTAATTACGAGCAGTACTTC. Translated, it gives CASTGQGNYEQYF.

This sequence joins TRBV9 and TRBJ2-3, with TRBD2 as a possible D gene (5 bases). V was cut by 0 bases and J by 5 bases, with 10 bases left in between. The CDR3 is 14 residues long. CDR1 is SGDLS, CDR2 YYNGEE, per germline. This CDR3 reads CASSVDQRGDTQYF. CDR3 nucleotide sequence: TGTGCCAGCAGCGTAGATCAACGGGGAGATACGCAGTATTTT.

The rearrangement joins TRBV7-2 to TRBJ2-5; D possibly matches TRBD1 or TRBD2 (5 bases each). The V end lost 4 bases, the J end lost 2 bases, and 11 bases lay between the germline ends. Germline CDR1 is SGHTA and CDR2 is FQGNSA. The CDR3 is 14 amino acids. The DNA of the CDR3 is TGTGCCAGCAGCTCCATGGGGGATCAAGAGACCCAGTACTTC. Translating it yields CASSSMGDQETQYF.